These 7 T cell receptor beta chains were sequenced from one sample in a study of T and B cells in COVID-19 patients. Multiplex PCR with BIOMED2 TRB-A/B primer pools amplified TRB rearrangements. TCRdb reprocessed the multiplex PCR reads via MiXCR and lists one record per CDR3 protein. The data contain more than 15,000 distinct CDR3 sequences, 25% to 35% of them singletons. Each TRB amplification used roughly 240-550 ng of genomic DNA from blood. Sequences were obtained from blood. The receptors shown here come from a human donor who had recovered from COVID-19.

On this clonotype: Its ends do not fully match the called genes, so a read error is possible. The rearrangement joins TRBV18 to TRBJ1-2; 10 nucleotides agree with TRBD1. This CDR3 region has 14 residues. Germline V lookup: CDR1 KGHSH, CDR2 LQKENI. The CDR3 coding sequence is TGTGCCAGCTCACCCCAGGGACAGGGGTATGTCTACACCTTC. It is translated as CASSPQGQGYVYTF.

About this clonotype: A much larger clone differs from this one at a single base, so this may be a read error. The chain links TRBV6-6 to TRBJ2-1; 7 bases align to TRBD2. Germline CDR1 is MNHNY and CDR2 is SVGAGI (reference sequence). The CDR3 runs to 15 residues. The CDR3 region has the DNA TGTGCCTGCAGTTACTTGGGGGGGGCCTACAATGAGCAGTTCTTC. The encoded protein is CACSYLGGAYNEQFF.

This clonotype was counted many times. CDR3 amino acids: CASPRRDRSTDTQYF. The CDR3 DNA reads TGTGCCTCCCCCCGGAGGGACAGGAGCACAGATACGCAGTATTTT. J is TRBJ2-3 and V is TRBV27; 8 bases fit TRBD1. CDR3 size: 15 residues. V lost 11 bases, J lost 0 bases, and 10 bases stayed unmatched. Germline CDR1 is MNHEY and CDR2 is SMNVEV (reference sequence).

Judged by abundance, this clonotype is medium-sized (0.01 to 0.1%). The chain carries TRBV19 and TRBJ1-4; possibly TRBD1 for D (5 bases). The V end lost 5 bases, the J end lost 8 bases, and 18 bases lay between the germline ends. Germline V lookup: CDR1 LNHDA, CDR2 SQIVND (reference sequence). This CDR3 has 15 amino acids. The CDR3 nucleotides are TGTGCCAGTAGTTCGGGACCCCAGGATGGGGAAAAACTGTTTTTT. It specifies CASSSGPQDGEKLFF. The complete variable domain, with remaining parts taken from reference TRBV19 and TRBJ1-4, reads DGGITQSPKYLFRKEGQNVTLSCEQNLNHDAMYWYRQDPGQGLRLIYYSQIVNDFQKGDIAEGYSVSREKKESFPLTVTSAQKNPTAFYLCASSSGPQDGEKLFFGSGTQLSVL.

Comments on this clonotype: This may be a read error, as it is one base from a much larger clone. CDR3 nucleotides: TGTGCCACCAGCAAGGAGCAGCGAACCTACGAGCAGTACTTC. It yields the protein CATSKEQRTYEQYF. The chain is built from TRBV15 and TRBJ2-7; D gene ambiguous. The CDR3 loop spans 14 amino acids. V dropped 4 bases and J dropped 2 bases, with 12 bases sitting between them. The germline gives CDR1 LNHNV, CDR2 YYDKDF (reference sequence).

The chain is built from TRBV7-2 and TRBJ2-3, with D unresolved. The CDR3 has 14 residues. The germline V and J ends were trimmed by 4 bases and 1 base, with 9 bases remaining between them. From germline, CDR1 is SGHTA and CDR2 FQGNSA. CDR3 sequence (DNA): TGTGCCAGCAGCTGGGCTGAGGGCACAGATACGCAGTATTTT. Protein sequence: CASSWAEGTDTQYF.

A few counts support this clonotype. The chain couples TRBV6-5 to TRBJ1-1, with D perhaps matching TRBD1 (5 bases). The CDR3 has 15 residues. Germline loops: CDR1 MNHEY, CDR2 SVGAGI. Between the trimmed V and J ends, which lost 9 bases and 6 bases, there was a span of 23 bases. The CDR3 is CARSEGRRGWAEAFF. The CDR3 DNA sequence: TGTGCCAGAAGTGAGGGGCGACGGGGTTGGGCTGAAGCTTTCTTT.